The T cell receptor beta chain described here comes from a study of vaccination effects on CD4 cells after COVID-19. Study-wide background: Vaccine administered to participants consisted of two doses of either BNT162b2 or mRNA-1273.

Trimming pared 2 bases from V and 3 bases from J, leaving 8 bases between. There are 13 residues in the CDR3. Germline V gene sequence: CDR1 SGHTS, CDR2 YDEGEE. Regarding this clone: Its antigen remains unidentified.

Upon completion of 10 to 11 days in culture, CD4+ T cells were isolated. Generated by immunoSEQ multiplex PCR, the TCRdb table keeps only in-frame clones and is missing some. The sample comprises around 35,000 clones, roughly 79% of which are singletons, and 2.5% to 3.5% rests with the top ten. This TCR came from a human donor who received a COVID-19 vaccine. The chain combines TRBV5-8 with TRBJ1-2; a weak D match, TRBD1 (6 bases). The specimen comprised CD4+ T cells from PBMCs cultured without peptide, sampled before COVID-19 vaccination. The CDR3: CASSLGGYYGYTF. The CDR3 coding sequence is TGTGCCAGCAGCTTAGGGGGTTACTATGGCTACACCTTC.